Reported below is one T cell receptor (beta chain). The antigen remains undetermined. Profiled with immunoSEQ multiplex PCR; TCRdb holds only in-frame clones, not every one. The data contain some 2,500,000 clones, 85% to 95% of them singletons. This specimen comes from a study of shared clonotypes between healthy human individuals. As for the study in general: A donor's plate count was three for CD4 naive and three for CD4 memory; CD8 naive had two and CD8 memory one.

General study results and limits: Non-shared clonotypes had lower generation probabilities than those shared by all four donors.

Germline V gene data show CDR1 as SGHRS and CDR2 as YFSETQ. V lost 3 bases, J lost 0 bases, and 10 bases lay in between. This CDR3 comprises 15 residues. V and J are TRBV5-1 and TRBJ1-3, with unresolved D. The sequenced sample consisted of naive CD4+ T cells from PBMCs. As to subset: CD45RA+ positively selected. The receptor was isolated from a man younger than 30 in good health. Some clones in this sample may be carry-over from other donors' samples. CDR3 bases: TGCGCCAGCAGCTCCCTCGAGAGCTCTGGAAACACCATATATTTT. Protein sequence: CASSSLESSGNTIYF.